The next 25 T cell receptor beta chains were all read from a single sample in a study of post-analysis software for immune sequencing data (dated by TCRdb to about 2015). These receptors' antigens are unknown. The library was built by means of PCR. This sample was sequenced with an Illumina HiSeq 2500. To reduce PCR and sequencing biases, unique molecular identifiers were built into the TCR beta cDNA libraries. The public reads were reanalyzed by TCRdb: fastp trimming at Q25, MiXCR alignment, in-frame beta chains only. One record per CDR3 amino acid sequence lists the most common genes and DNA. The sample table shows roughly 670,000 distinct CDR3 sequences, and more than 50% are seen once. The ten largest make up approximately 11% of the sample. What the authors observed across the whole study: Four to six TRBV segments, including TRBV5-6, TRBV5-1 and TRBV20-1, were significantly more frequent in patients than controls.

The sample comprised blood. The origin of the receptors is a girl aged 2-10 years with multiple sclerosis.

The rearrangement uses TRBV12-3 or TRBV12-4 and TRBJ2-7; possibly TRBD2 for D (5 bases). Trimming cost V 4 bases and J 3 bases, with 13 bases left between them. This CDR3 comprises 14 residues. The CDR3 here is CASSWLADLYEQYF. The CDR3 region has the DNA TGTGCCAGCAGTTGGCTAGCAGATCTCTACGAGCAGTACTTC.

The rearrangement joins TRBV27 to TRBJ2-4; the D gene could be TRBD1 or TRBD2 (5 bases each). The CDR3 is made up of 14 amino acids. Germline-derived CDR1 and CDR2 are MNHEY and SMNVEV (reference sequence). V lost 2 bases to trimming and J lost 5 bases, with 10 bases between them. CDR3 protein: CASSLGGHQNIQYF. The CDR3 DNA follows: TGTGCCAGCAGTTTAGGGGGTCACCAAAACATTCAGTACTTC.

The chain couples TRBV28 to TRBJ2-4, with D possibly TRBD2 on 5 matching bases. Near its end, the DNA agrees better with TRBJ2-7, so the J call may be wrong. CDR1 and CDR2 (germline): MDHEN, SYDVKM. The CDR3 extends over 13 amino acids. This CDR3 reads CAGGLRIGYEQYF. CDR3 DNA: TGTGCCGGCGGACTGAGAATAGGATACGAGCAGTACTTC.

This clonotype was seen a few times. This chain joins TRBV25-1 and TRBJ1-2; the match to TRBD1 covers 7 bases. The junction had 20 bases not matched to a gene; V was cut back by 5 bases and J by 5 bases. The CDR3 contains 18 residues. Germline V CDR1 and CDR2: MGHDK, SYGVNS. The CDR3 nucleotides read TGTGCCAGCAGTTCTTATCAAGGGGGCGCTTTGTCAGTTTATGGCTACACCTTC. It translates to CASSSYQGGALSVYGYTF.

This chain joins TRBV14 and TRBJ2-7, with TRBD2 identical over 13 bases. J lost 2 bases, V lost 5 bases, and 21 bases had no gene match. The germline gives CDR1 SGHDN, CDR2 FVKESK. The CDR3 has 21 residues. CDR3 DNA: TGTGCCAGCAGCAAAACCGGATTTAGGACTAGCGGGAGCCCTGCCCCCTACGAGCAGTACTTC. It encodes CASSKTGFRTSGSPAPYEQYF.

CDR3 sequence reads: CASSLTANDYGYTF. The CDR3 DNA follows: TGTGCCAGCAGTTTAACAGCCAATGACTATGGCTACACCTTC. The rearrangement uses TRBV12-3 or TRBV12-4 and TRBJ1-2; D unclear. This CDR3 region has 14 residues. The V end was cut by 2 bases, the J end by 3 bases, with 10 bases between.

This rearrangement joins TRBV10-3 to TRBJ2-3; a possible D gene is TRBD2 (7 bases). Trimming stripped 0 bases from V and 6 bases from J, with 22 bases between. CDR3 size: 18 residues. CDR1 and CDR2 (germline): ENHRY, SYGVKD. CDR3 bases: TGTGCCATCAGTGAGTCGACTCAGGTGGGGGGGCCGAAGGATACGCAGTATTTT. Amino acid sequence: CAISESTQVGGPKDTQYF.

This sequence joins TRBV5-1 and TRBJ2-7, with D possibly called TRBD1 or TRBD2 (5 bases each). V was trimmed by 2 bases and J by 3 bases, leaving 15 bases between them. The length of the CDR3 is 15 residues. Germline CDR1 is SGHRS and CDR2 is YFSETQ. CDR3 bases: TGCGCCAGCAGCTTCAGGGACGGAGAAATCTACGAGCAGTACTTC. Residues: CASSFRDGEIYEQYF. The whole variable domain, remainder taken from reference TRBV5-1 and TRBJ2-7, is KAGVTQTPRYLIKTRGQQVTLSCSPISGHRSVSWYQQTPGQGLQFLFEYFSETQRNKGNFPGRFSGRQFSNSRSEMNVSTLELGDSALYLCASSFRDGEIYEQYFGPGTRLTVT.

The chain has TRBV4-2 and TRBJ2-3; TRBD2 aligns across 7 bases. Germline V CDR1 and CDR2: LGHNA, YNFKEQ. V trimming: 2 bases; J trimming: 3 bases; junction bases outside the gene matches: 8. The CDR3 consists of 16 residues. The CDR3 spells CASSQLQREETDTQYF. The CDR3 DNA follows: TGTGCCAGCAGCCAACTTCAGCGGGAAGAAACAGATACGCAGTATTTT.

This clonotype showed up just a few times. The V gene is TRBV5-4, the J gene TRBJ1-1; D is uncertain. This CDR3 is built from 14 residues. Trimming took off 0 bases at V and 1 base at J, with 7 bases between the two ends. The germline V gene encodes CDR1 SGHNT and CDR2 YYREEE (reference sequence). The chain's CDR3 is CASSLAGKNTEAFF. CDR3 DNA: TGTGCCAGCAGCTTGGCCGGGAAGAACACTGAAGCTTTCTTT.

This clonotype appeared a few times. V and J are TRBV7-3 and TRBJ2-5, with 8 bases identical to TRBD2. CDR3 length equals 15 residues. Germline V gene lookup returns CDR1 SGHTA and CDR2 FQGTGA. The ends lost 2 bases at V and 4 bases at J; junction bases unmatched: 6. The CDR3 here is CASSLEGLAGETQYF. The CDR3, as DNA: TGTGCCAGCAGCTTAGAGGGGCTAGCGGGAGAGACCCAGTACTTC.

The chain has TRBV20-1 and TRBJ2-7; 12 bases fit TRBD2. The germline V gene encodes CDR1 DFQATT and CDR2 SNEGSKA (reference sequence). V trimming: 0 bases; J trimming: 10 bases; junction bases outside the gene matches: 7. The CDR3 consists of 14 residues. CDR3 sequence: CSARDGPLAGGQYF. DNA of the CDR3: TGCAGTGCTAGAGATGGCCCACTAGCGGGGGGCCAGTACTTC.

The rearrangement joins TRBV20-1 to TRBJ2-7; D unresolved. V was pared by 4 bases and J by 1 base, with 14 bases between. Germline CDR1 and CDR2: DFQATT and SNEGSKA (reference sequence). This CDR3 region has 14 residues. The CDR3 nucleotides read TGCAGTGCTACGTGGGGAAGGCAGTCCTACGAGCAGTACTTC. Protein: CSATWGRQSYEQYF.

CDR3 protein: CASRALSVGNVGDTQYF. The CDR3 bases are TGTGCCAGCAGGGCCCTATCGGTGGGAAACGTCGGGGATACGCAGTATTTT. This chain connects TRBV6-1 to TRBJ2-3; D ambiguous. Deletions cut 6 bases from V and 6 bases from J, with 25 bases between. There are 17 residues in the CDR3. CDR1 MNHNS and CDR2 SASEGT come from the germline V gene.

The chain employs TRBV12-3 or TRBV12-4 and TRBJ2-3, with TRBD2 matching over 9 bases. Losses at the gene ends were 6 bases for V and 6 bases for J; bases not matched to a gene: 1. The CDR3 spans 12 residues. DNA for the CDR3: TGTGCCAGCAGGAGCGGGGGGGATACGCAGTATTTT. Protein: CASRSGGDTQYF.

The J gene is TRBJ2-3, the V gene TRBV5-1, with D perhaps matching TRBD2 (5 bases). The CDR3 totals 16 residues. Germline CDR1 SGHRS, CDR2 YFSETQ. The V gene lost 0 bases and the J gene lost 5 bases, with 16 bases spanning the gap. The CDR3 protein is CASSLERPLRGDTQYF. The CDR3 DNA follows: TGCGCCAGCAGCTTGGAACGTCCCTTACGGGGAGATACGCAGTATTTT.

The rearrangement joins TRBV6-2 or TRBV6-3 to TRBJ2-7; 8 nucleotides align to TRBD2. V gave up 2 bases and J gave up 0 bases; unmatched junction bases: 9. From germline, CDR1 is MNHEY and CDR2 SVGEGT. The CDR3 extends over 17 amino acids. The CDR3 DNA is TGTGCCAGCAGTTACCCGACGGGGGGGAAGAGCTCCTACGAGCAGTACTTC. Amino acids: CASSYPTGGKSSYEQYF.

The chain couples TRBV15 to TRBJ2-1; 10 positions agree with TRBD2. Germline V gives CDR1 LNHNV, CDR2 YYDKDF (reference sequence). CDR3 size: 14 residues. Germline trimming cut 3 bases from V and 10 bases from J; bases unmatched to any gene: 6. The CDR3 coding sequence is TGTGCCACCAGCAGCGGGACTAGCGTCTGGGAGCAGTTCTTC. Encoded protein: CATSSGTSVWEQFF.

The count of this clonotype is one. The chain carries TRBV6-6 and TRBJ2-1; 7 positions agree with TRBD2. CDR1 MNHNY and CDR2 SVGAGI come from the germline V gene (reference sequence). J was trimmed by 7 bases and V by 2 bases; bases with no gene match: 11. This CDR3 is 16 amino acids long. The CDR3 loop reads CASSYGASGNGNEQFF. CDR3 in DNA: TGTGCCAGCAGTTACGGGGCTAGCGGAAACGGAAATGAGCAGTTCTTC.

The chain couples TRBV10-3 to TRBJ2-7, with 8 bases matching TRBD1. The V gene end was trimmed by 10 bases and the J gene end by 3 bases; junction bases not matched to a gene: 8. Per the germline V gene, CDR1 is ENHRY and CDR2 is SYGVKD. CDR3 length: 13 residues. CDR3: CATTGQANYEQYF. Written as DNA, the CDR3 is TGTGCCACGACGGGACAGGCGAACTACGAGCAGTACTTC.

Only a few counts were recorded for this clonotype. The chain has TRBV7-2 and TRBJ1-2; the match to TRBD1 covers 8 bases. Germline-derived CDR1 and CDR2 are SGHTA and FQGNSA. This CDR3 contains 15 residues. Trimming at V came to 5 bases and at J to 6 bases, leaving 11 bases not matched to a gene. In DNA form, the CDR3 reads TGTGCCAGCAGCGAACGGACAGGGTCGATAGATGGCTACACCTTC. It yields the protein CASSERTGSIDGYTF.

This rearrangement joins TRBV10-3 to TRBJ2-5; D unclear. There are 15 residues in the CDR3. Trimming left V 3 bases short and J 2 bases short, with 13 bases between. CDR1 and CDR2 (germline): ENHRY, SYGVKD. DNA of the CDR3: TGTGCCATCAGTGATTTAGCCGGCAGACAAGAGACCCAGTACTTC. This gives the protein CAISDLAGRQETQYF.

J is TRBJ1-5 and V is TRBV5-5; 11 bases match TRBD1. Germline CDR1 SGHKS, CDR2 YYEKEE (reference sequence). Germline trimming cut 3 bases from V and 6 bases from J; bases unmatched to any gene: 2. This CDR3 has 14 amino acids. The CDR3 loop is CASSSGTGGQPQHF. The CDR3 DNA follows: TGTGCCAGCAGCTCCGGGACAGGGGGTCAGCCCCAGCATTTT.

V is TRBV3-1 and J is TRBJ2-5; D uncertain. The CDR3 runs 12 residues. In germline, CDR1 is LGHDT, CDR2 YNNKEL (reference sequence). V lost 5 bases to trimming and J lost 7 bases, with 11 bases between them. The CDR3 sequence is CASSFPDGTQYF. The CDR3, as DNA: TGTGCCAGCAGCTTTCCCGACGGGACCCAGTACTTC.

In nucleotides, the CDR3 is TGTGCCAGCAGCTTAGCCTCTCGGCGGGGACTATACAATGAGCAGTTCTTC. It encodes CASSLASRRGLYNEQFF. V and J are TRBV7-9 and TRBJ2-1, with 7 bases matching TRBD2. With V trimmed by 0 bases and J by 4 bases, 9 bases remained unmatched. The CDR3 has 17 amino acids. CDR1 and CDR2 from the germline V gene are SEHNR and FQNEAQ (reference sequence).